This is a list of T cell receptor beta chains from one sample in a study of cytomegalovirus exposure and HLA in healthy donors. Only in-frame clones appear in the TCRdb table, and some are missing; sequencing was by immunoSEQ multiplex PCR. The sample yields more than 200,000 clones, about 85% seen once. Sequencing was performed on PBMCs. The receptors here all came from a human donor in good health. Each CDR3 is given with its conserved first and last residue. Fields, in order: V gene, J gene, D gene, clone size, CDR3 protein, CDR3 DNA. D genes are given only for firm matches. For some rows the clone size is stated as once, few or many, or as a class when expanded; others skip it.

TRBV6-5,TRBJ1-5,.,.,CASSVKGGQPQHF,TGTGCCAGCAGTGTGAAGGGAGGGCAGCCCCAGCATTTT
TRBV5-1,TRBJ2-1,TRBD2,.,CASSLGPSGNNEQFF,TGCGCCAGCAGCTTGGGGCCTAGCGGGAACAATGAGCAGTTCTTC
TRBV19,TRBJ2-7,TRBD2,.,CASREMGVAGAGEQYF,TGTGCCAGTAGAGAAATGGGAGTAGCGGGAGCGGGGGAGCAGTACTTC
TRBV5-4,TRBJ2-7,TRBD1,once,CASNADRAPFEQYF,TGTGCCAGCAACGCCGACAGGGCCCCCTTTGAGCAGTACTTC
TRBV7-9,TRBJ1-1,.,.,CASSLEGVAFF,TGTGCCAGCAGCTTAGAGGGGGTAGCTTTCTTT
TRBV13,TRBJ1-2,TRBD1,.,CASSLGGQSNYGYTF,TGTGCCAGCAGCTTAGGGGGACAGTCTAACTATGGCTACACCTTC
TRBV7-6,TRBJ2-5,TRBD2,.,CASSEQTSGHRETQYF,TGTGCCAGCAGCGAACAGACTAGCGGCCATCGAGAGACCCAGTACTTC
TRBV5-6,TRBJ2-3,TRBD2,.,CASSLGTSHRTDTQYF,TGTGCCAGCAGCTTGGGGACTAGCCACCGCACAGATACGCAGTATTTT
TRBV2,TRBJ1-2,TRBD1,.,CASSEVSGGDYGYTF,TGTGCCAGCAGTGAAGTTTCAGGGGGTGACTATGGCTACACCTTC
TRBV14,TRBJ2-5,TRBD2,.,CASSHGTSGSWTQYF,TGTGCCAGCAGCCACGGGACTAGCGGGTCGTGGACCCAGTACTTC
TRBV5-4,TRBJ2-5,TRBD1,.,CASSWDREQTQYF,TGTGCCAGCAGCTGGGACAGGGAACAGACCCAGTACTTC
TRBV7-2,TRBJ2-1,TRBD2,.,CASSATTSGESYNEQFF,TGTGCCAGCAGTGCGACGACTAGCGGGGAATCCTACAATGAGCAGTTCTTC
TRBV4-2,TRBJ2-7,.,.,CASSQEGTHSPYEQYF,TGTGCCAGCAGCCAAGAGGGGACACATAGCCCCTACGAGCAGTACTTC
TRBV2,TRBJ2-1,TRBD2,.,CASMGTSSYNEQFF,TGTGCCAGCATGGGGACTAGCAGCTACAATGAGCAGTTCTTC
TRBV11-1,TRBJ1-1,.,.,CASSLGQMNTEAFF,TGTGCCAGCAGCTTAGGTCAGATGAACACTGAAGCTTTCTTT
TRBV4-1,TRBJ1-3,.,.,CASSQRGTSGGNTIYF,TGCGCCAGCAGCCAGCGCGGGACTTCGGGCGGAAACACCATATATTTT
TRBV18,TRBJ2-7,.,once,CASSPDGPGVEQYF,TGTGCCAGCTCACCTGACGGGCCAGGGGTCGAGCAGTACTTC
TRBV14,TRBJ2-5,TRBD2,.,CASSHGPSGMYQETQYF,TGTGCCAGCAGCCACGGGCCTAGCGGGATGTACCAAGAGACCCAGTACTTC
TRBV29-1,TRBJ1-2,.,few,CSGGQLYGYTF,TGCAGCGGAGGACAGCTCTATGGCTACACCTTC
TRBV6-6,TRBJ1-2,.,.,CASSYSFGQGHGYTF,TGTGCCAGCAGTTACTCGTTTGGTCAGGGCCATGGCTACACCTTC
TRBV5-1,TRBJ2-3,TRBD2,.,CASSLLDGRAGDTQYF,TGCGCCAGCAGCTTATTGGACGGGAGGGCCGGAGATACGCAGTATTTT
TRBV19,TRBJ2-1,TRBD2,.,CASSPLAGAYNEQFF,TGTGCCAGTAGTCCCCTTGCGGGAGCCTACAATGAGCAGTTCTTC
TRBV6-1,TRBJ2-1,TRBD1,few,CASTGQGHHNEQFF,TGTGCCAGCACGGGACAGGGCCACCACAATGAGCAGTTCTTC
TRBV2,TRBJ1-1,.,.,CASIVDGVNTEAFF,TGTGCCAGCATCGTAGACGGGGTGAACACTGAAGCTTTCTTT
TRBV7-9,TRBJ1-2,.,.,CASSTHTGGYTF,TGTGCCAGCAGCACCCATACAGGCGGCTACACCTTC
TRBV11-2,TRBJ2-7,TRBD2,.,CASSLASGRREQYF,TGTGCCAGCAGCTTAGCTAGCGGGAGACGCGAGCAGTACTTC
TRBV5-1,TRBJ2-6,.,.,CASSLGRAGANVLTF,TGCGCCAGCAGCTTGGGCAGGGCTGGGGCCAACGTCCTGACTTTC
TRBV7-8,TRBJ2-5,TRBD1,.,CASSPRDRGAQYF,TGTGCCAGCAGCCCCCGGGACAGGGGAGCCCAGTACTTC
TRBV19,TRBJ1-2,.,.,CASRAYTGTTDGYTF,TGTGCCAGTAGGGCATACACCGGGACTACCGATGGCTACACCTTC
TRBV7-6,TRBJ2-2,TRBD2,.,CASRSGGGNTGELFF,TGTGCCAGCAGGTCGGGGGGGGGCAACACCGGGGAGCTGTTTTTT
TRBV19,TRBJ1-1,TRBD1,once,CASSTLLGQGSTEAFF,TGTGCCAGTAGTACCCTGCTTGGACAGGGCAGCACTGAAGCTTTCTTT
TRBV13,TRBJ1-2,TRBD1,.,CASSENRQGSRGNYGYTF,TGTGCCAGCAGCGAAAACAGACAGGGGTCAAGGGGAAACTATGGCTACACCTTC
TRBV29-1,TRBJ1-2,TRBD1,.,CSVLERTGVGYTF,TGCAGCGTTCTAGAAAGGACAGGGGTCGGCTACACCTTC